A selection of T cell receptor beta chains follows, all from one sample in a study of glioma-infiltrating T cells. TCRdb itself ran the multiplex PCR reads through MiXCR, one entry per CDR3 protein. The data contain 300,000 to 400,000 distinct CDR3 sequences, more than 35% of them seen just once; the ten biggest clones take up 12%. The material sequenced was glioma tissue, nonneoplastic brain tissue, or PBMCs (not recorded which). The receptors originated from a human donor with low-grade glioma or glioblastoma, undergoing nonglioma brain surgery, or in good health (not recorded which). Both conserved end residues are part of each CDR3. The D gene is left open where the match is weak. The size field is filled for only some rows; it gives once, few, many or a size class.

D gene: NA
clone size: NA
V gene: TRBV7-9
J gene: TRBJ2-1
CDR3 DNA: TGTGCCAGCAGCCAAGCTAAGGCCAGTCAATGGGGGGAGAAGTTCTTC
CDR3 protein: CASSQAKASQWGEKFF

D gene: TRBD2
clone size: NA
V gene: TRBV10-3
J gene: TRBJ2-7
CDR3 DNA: TGTGCCATCAGCCTTGGACTAGCAGAATACGAGCAGTACTTC
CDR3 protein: CAISLGLAEYEQYF

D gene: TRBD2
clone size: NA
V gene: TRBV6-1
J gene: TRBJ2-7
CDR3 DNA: TGTGCCAGCAGTCACCCGGGACTAGCGGGAGGGCTCTACGAGCAGTACTTC
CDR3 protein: CASSHPGLAGGLYEQYF

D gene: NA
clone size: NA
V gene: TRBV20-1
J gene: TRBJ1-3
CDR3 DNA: TGCAGTGCTCCGGACCAGAAGGGAGGAAACACCATATATTTT
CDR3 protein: CSAPDQKGGNTIYF

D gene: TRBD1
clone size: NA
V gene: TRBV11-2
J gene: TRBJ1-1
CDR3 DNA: TGTGCCAGCAGAGTAGATCCGACAGGGTTCACTGAAGCTTTCTTT
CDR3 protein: CASRVDPTGFTEAFF

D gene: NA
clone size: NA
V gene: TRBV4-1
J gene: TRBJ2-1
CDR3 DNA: TGCGCCAGCAGCCAGGAGCGGTACTCCTACAATGAGCAGCTCTTC
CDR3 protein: CASSQERYSYNEQLF

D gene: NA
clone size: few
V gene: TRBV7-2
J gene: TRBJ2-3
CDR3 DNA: TGTGCCAGCAGCCCGTTTCGGGGACGGACCCCAGATACGCAGTATTTT
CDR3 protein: CASSPFRGRTPDTQYF

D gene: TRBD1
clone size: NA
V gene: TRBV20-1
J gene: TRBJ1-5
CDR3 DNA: TGCAGTGCTAGAGATCGACAGGGTGGCAATCAGCCCCAGCATTTT
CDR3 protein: CSARDRQGGNQPQHF

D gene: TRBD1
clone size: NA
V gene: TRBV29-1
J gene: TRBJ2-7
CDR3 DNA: TGCAGCGTTGGGGCAGGGGGAGACGAGCAGTACTTC
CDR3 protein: CSVGAGGDEQYF

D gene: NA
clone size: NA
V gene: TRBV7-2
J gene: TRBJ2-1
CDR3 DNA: TGTGCCAGCAGCCCCCAACAGGGACACAATGAGCAGTTCTTC
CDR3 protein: CASSPQQGHNEQFF

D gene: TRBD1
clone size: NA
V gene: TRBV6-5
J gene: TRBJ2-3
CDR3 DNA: TGTGCCAGCAGTTCGACAGGGGGTGGCACAGATACGCAGTATTTT
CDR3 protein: CASSSTGGGTDTQYF

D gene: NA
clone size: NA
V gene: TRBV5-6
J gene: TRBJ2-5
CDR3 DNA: TGTGCCAGCAGCTTTGATGAGACCCAGTACTTC
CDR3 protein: CASSFDETQYF

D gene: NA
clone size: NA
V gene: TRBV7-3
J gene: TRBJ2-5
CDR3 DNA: TGTGCCAGCAGCCCCTTCGGGACTGGGGAAGAGACCCAGTACTTC
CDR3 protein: CASSPFGTGEETQYF

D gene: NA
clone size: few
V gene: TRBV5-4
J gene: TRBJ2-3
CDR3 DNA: TGTGCCAGCAGCCCCCGGACAGCCAGCACAGATACGCAGTATTTT
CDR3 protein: CASSPRTASTDTQYF

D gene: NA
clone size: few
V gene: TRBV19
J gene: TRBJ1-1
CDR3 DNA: TGTGCCAGTAGTATAGTCCCCGCCGGACACACTGAAGCTTTCTTT
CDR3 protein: CASSIVPAGHTEAFF

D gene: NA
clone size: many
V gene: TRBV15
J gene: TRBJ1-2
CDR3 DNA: TGTGCCACCAGCAGCCCCAGGTCTAACTATGGCTACACCTTC
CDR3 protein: CATSSPRSNYGYTF

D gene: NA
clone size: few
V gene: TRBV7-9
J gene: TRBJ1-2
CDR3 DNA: TGTGCCAGCAGCTTAATATCCGGGTTCTATGGCTACACCTTC
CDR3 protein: CASSLISGFYGYTF

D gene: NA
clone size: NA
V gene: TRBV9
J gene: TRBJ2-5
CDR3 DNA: TGTGCCAGCAGCGAAACAGGGTTAGCCGTGACCCAGTACTTC
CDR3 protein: CASSETGLAVTQYF

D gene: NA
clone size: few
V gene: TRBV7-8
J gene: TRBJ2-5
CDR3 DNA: TGTGCCAGCAGCTTAGCGGGAGACACGGAGACCCAGTACTTC
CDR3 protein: CASSLAGDTETQYF

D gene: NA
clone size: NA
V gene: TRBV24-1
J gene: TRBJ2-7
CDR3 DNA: TGTGCCACCTCGAGAGGGCCTGGGTACGAGCAGTACTTC
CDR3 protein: CATSRGPGYEQYF

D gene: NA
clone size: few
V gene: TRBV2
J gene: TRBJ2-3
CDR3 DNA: TGTGCCAGCAGTGAAGCGCCGGTGGGCGGGGATACGCAGTATTTT
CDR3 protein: CASSEAPVGGDTQYF

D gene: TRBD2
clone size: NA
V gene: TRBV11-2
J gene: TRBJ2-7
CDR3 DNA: TGTGCCAGCAGCTTTGAGGGGACTAGCGGGAAGTACGAGCAGTACTTC
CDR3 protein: CASSFEGTSGKYEQYF

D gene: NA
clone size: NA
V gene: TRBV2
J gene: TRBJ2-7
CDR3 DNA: TGTGCCGGCAGGCGCGTCTCCTACGAGCAGTACTTC
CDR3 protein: CAGRRVSYEQYF

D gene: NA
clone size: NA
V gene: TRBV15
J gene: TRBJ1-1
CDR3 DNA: TGTGCCACCAGATCTAACACTGAAGCTTTCTTT
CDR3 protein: CATRSNTEAFF